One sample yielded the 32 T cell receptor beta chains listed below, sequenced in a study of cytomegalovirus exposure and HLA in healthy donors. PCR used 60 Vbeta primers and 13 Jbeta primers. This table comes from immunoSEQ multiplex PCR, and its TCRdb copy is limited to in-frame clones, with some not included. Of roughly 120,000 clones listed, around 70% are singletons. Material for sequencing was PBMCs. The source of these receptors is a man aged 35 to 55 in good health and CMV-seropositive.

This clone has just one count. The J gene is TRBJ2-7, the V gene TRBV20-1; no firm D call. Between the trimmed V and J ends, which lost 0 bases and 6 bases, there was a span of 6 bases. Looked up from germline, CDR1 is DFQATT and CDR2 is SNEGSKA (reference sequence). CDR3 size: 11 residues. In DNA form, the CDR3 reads TGCAGTGCTAGAGAGAAGAGCGAGCAGTACTTC. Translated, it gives CSAREKSEQYF.

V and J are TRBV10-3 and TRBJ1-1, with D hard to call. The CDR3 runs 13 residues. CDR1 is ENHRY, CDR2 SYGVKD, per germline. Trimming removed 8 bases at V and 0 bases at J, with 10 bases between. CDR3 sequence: CAISRDMNTEAFF. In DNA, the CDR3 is TGTGCCATCTCAAGAGACATGAACACTGAAGCTTTCTTT.

DNA for the CDR3: TGCAGTGCTTACAGGGATGAGCAGTTCTTC. This codes for CSAYRDEQFF. The J gene is TRBJ2-1, the V gene TRBV20-1, with D perhaps TRBD1 (6 bases). The CDR3 contains 10 residues. With 5 bases removed from V and 8 bases from J, the gap between germline ends came to 7 bases. Germline-derived CDR1 and CDR2 are DFQATT and SNEGSKA (reference sequence).

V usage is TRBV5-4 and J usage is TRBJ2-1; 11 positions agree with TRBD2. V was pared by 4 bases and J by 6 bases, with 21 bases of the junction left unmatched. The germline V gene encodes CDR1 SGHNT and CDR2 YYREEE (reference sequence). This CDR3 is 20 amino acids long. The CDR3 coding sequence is TGTGCCAGCAGCCCCCCCGGACTAGCGGGCGTTATTCGCAGGGCCAATGAGCAGTTCTTC. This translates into CASSPPGLAGVIRRANEQFF.

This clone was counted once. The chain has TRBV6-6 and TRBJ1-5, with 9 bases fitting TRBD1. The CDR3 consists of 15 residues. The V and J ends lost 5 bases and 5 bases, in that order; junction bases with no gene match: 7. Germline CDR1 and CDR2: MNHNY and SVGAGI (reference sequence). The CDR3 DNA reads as TGTGCCAGCAGTCTAGACAGGGGGATCTATCAGCCCCAGCATTTT. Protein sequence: CASSLDRGIYQPQHF.

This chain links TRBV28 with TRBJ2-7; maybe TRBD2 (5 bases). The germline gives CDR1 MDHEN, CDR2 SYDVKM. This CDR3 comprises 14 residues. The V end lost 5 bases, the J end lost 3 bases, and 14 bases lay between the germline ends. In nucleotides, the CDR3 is TGTGCCAGCAGTCCCGGAGGCTCCAACTACGAGCAGTACTTC. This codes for CASSPGGSNYEQYF.

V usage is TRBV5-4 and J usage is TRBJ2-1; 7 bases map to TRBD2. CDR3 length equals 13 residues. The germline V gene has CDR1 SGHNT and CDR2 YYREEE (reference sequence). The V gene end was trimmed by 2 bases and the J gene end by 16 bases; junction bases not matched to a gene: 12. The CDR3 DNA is TGTGCCAGCAGCTTTGAGCGGGACCTTTTCTTTTTCTTC. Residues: CASSFERDLFFFF.

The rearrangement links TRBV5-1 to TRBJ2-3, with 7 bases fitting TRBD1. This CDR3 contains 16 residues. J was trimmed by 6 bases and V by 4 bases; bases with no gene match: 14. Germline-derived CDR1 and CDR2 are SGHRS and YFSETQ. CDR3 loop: CASSGVAQGVPDTQYF. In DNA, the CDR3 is TGCGCCAGCAGCGGAGTCGCCCAGGGGGTTCCTGATACGCAGTATTTT.

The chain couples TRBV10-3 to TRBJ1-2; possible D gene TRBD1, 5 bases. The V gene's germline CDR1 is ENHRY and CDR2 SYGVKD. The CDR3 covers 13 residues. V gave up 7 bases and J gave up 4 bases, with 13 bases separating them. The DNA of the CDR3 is TGTGCCATCACTCCCAGGGAGGGCTATGGCTACACCTTC. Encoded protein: CAITPREGYGYTF.

CDR3 DNA: TGTGCCTTGGAGACAGGGGGTGCTTTCTTT. Residues: CALETGGAFF. The chain combines TRBV30 with TRBJ1-1, with 9 bases identical to TRBD1. The V and J ends lost 7 bases and 11 bases, in that order; junction bases with no gene match: 5. The CDR3 extends over 10 amino acids. From germline, CDR1 is GTSNPN and CDR2 SVGIG (reference sequence).

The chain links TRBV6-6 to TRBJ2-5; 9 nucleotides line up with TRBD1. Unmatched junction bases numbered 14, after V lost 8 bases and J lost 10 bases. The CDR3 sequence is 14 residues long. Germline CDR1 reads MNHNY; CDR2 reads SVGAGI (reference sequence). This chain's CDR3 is CASGGEGQGGSQYF. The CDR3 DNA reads TGTGCCAGCGGGGGGGAGGGACAGGGTGGGAGCCAGTACTTC.

CDR3 protein: CASSLSRERMDEQYF. DNA of the CDR3: TGCGCCAGCAGCTTGTCACGGGAGAGGATGGACGAGCAGTACTTC. This chain joins TRBV5-1 and TRBJ2-7; D perhaps matches TRBD2 (6 bases). The CDR3 is 15 amino acids. Germline CDR1 reads SGHRS; CDR2 reads YFSETQ. The V end lost 1 base, the J end lost 5 bases, and 16 bases lay between the germline ends.

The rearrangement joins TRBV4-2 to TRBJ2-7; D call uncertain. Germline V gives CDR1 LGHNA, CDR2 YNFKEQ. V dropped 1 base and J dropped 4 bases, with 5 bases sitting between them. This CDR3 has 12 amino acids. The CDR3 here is CASSQAGYEQYF. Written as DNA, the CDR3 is TGTGCCAGCAGCCAAGCGGGTTACGAGCAGTACTTC.

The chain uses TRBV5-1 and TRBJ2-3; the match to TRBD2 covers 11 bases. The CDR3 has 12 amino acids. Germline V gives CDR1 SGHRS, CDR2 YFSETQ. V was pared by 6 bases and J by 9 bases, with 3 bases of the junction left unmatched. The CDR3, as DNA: TGCGCCAGCAAACTAGCGGGAGCCACGCAGTATTTT. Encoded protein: CASKLAGATQYF.

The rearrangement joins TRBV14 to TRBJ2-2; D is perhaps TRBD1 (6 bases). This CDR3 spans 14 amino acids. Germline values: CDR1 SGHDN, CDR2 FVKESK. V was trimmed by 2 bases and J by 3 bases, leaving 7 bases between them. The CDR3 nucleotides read TGTGCCAGCAGCCAAAGACAGGACACCGGGGAGCTGTTTTTT. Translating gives CASSQRQDTGELFF.

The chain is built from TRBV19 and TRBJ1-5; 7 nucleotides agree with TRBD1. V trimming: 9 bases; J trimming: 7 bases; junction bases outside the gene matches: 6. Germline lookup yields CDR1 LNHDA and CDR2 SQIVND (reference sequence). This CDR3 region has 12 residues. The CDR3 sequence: CASDRAGQPQHF. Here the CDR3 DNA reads TGTGCCAGCGACAGGGCAGGGCAGCCCCAGCATTTT. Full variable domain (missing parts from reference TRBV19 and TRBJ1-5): DGGITQSPKYLFRKEGQNVTLSCEQNLNHDAMYWYRQDPGQGLRLIYYSQIVNDFQKGDIAEGYSVSREKKESFPLTVTSAQKNPTAFYLCASDRAGQPQHFGDGTRLSIL.

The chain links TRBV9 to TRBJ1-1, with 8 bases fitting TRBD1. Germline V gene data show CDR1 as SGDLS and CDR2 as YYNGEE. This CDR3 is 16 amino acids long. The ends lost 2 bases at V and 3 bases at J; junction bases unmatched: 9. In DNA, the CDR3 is TGTGCCAGCAGCGTCAACAGGGGGAGAGTGTACACTGAAGCTTTCTTT. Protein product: CASSVNRGRVYTEAFF.

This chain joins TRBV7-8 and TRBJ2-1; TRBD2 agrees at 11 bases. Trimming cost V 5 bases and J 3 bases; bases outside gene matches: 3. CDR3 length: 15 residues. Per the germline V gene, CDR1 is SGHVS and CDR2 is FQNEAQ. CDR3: CASSILAGDYNEQFF. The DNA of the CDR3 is TGTGCCAGCAGCATACTAGCGGGGGACTACAATGAGCAGTTCTTC.

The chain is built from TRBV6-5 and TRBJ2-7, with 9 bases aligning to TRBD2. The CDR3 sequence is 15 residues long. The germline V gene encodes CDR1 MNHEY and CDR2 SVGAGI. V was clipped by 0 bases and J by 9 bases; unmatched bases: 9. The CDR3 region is CASSYSSSGRYRQYF. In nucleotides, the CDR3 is TGTGCCAGCAGTTACTCGAGTAGCGGGAGATACCGGCAGTACTTC.

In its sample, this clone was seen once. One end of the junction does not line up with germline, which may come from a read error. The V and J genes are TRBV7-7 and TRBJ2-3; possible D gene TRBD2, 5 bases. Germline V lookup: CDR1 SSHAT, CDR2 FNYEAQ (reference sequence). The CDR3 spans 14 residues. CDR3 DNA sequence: TGTGCTAGCAGCTTACGAGTTAGCGCAGATACGCAGTATTTT. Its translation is CASSLRVSADTQYF.

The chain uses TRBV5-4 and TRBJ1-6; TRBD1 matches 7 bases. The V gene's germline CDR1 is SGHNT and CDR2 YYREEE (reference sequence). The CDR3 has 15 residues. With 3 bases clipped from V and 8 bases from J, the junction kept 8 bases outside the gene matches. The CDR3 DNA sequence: TGTGCCAGCAGCTCCCCGGGACAGTGGGATTCACCCCTCCACTTT. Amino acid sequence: CASSSPGQWDSPLHF.

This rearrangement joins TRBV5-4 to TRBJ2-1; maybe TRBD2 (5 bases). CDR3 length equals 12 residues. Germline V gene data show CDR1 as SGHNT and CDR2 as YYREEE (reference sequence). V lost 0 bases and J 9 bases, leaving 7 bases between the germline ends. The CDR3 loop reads CASSLVGSEQFF. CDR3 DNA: TGTGCCAGCAGCTTGGTGGGGAGTGAGCAGTTCTTC.

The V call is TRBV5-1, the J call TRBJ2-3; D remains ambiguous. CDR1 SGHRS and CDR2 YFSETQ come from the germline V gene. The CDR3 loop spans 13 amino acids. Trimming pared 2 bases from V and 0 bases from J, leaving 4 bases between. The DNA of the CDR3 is TGCGCCAGCAGCTTTTCTAGCACAGATACGCAGTATTTT. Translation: CASSFSSTDTQYF.

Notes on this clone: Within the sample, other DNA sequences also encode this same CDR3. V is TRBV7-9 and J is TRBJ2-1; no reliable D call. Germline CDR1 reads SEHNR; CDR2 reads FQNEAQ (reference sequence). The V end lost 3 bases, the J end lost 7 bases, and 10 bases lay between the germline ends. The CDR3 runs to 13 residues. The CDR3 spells CASSFLNGNEQFF. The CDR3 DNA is TGTGCCAGCAGCTTCCTGAACGGGAATGAGCAGTTCTTC.

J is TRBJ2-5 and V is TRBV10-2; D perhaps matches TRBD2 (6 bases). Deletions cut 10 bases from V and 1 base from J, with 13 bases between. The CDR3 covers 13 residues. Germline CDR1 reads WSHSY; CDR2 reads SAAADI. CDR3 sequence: CATSRDSQETQYF. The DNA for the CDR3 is TGCGCCACCAGCCGGGACTCCCAAGAGACCCAGTACTTC.

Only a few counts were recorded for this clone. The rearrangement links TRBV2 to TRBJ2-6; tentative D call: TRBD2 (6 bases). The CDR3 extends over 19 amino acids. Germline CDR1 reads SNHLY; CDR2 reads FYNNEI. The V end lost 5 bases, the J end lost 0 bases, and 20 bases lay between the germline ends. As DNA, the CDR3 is TGTGCCAGCAGTCCCAGAATAGCGGCAGGGAGCTCTGGGGCCAACGTCCTGACTTTC. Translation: CASSPRIAAGSSGANVLTF.

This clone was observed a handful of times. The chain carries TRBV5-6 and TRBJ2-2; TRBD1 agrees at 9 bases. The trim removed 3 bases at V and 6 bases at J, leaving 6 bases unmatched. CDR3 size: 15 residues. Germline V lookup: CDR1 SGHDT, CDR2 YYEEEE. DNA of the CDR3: TGTGCCAGCAGCTCCGGGACAGGGTATGCCGGGGAGCTGTTTTTT. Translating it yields CASSSGTGYAGELFF. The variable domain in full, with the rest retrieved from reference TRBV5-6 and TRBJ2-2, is DAGVTQSPTHLIKTRGQQVTLRCSPKSGHDTVSWYQQALGQGPQFIFQYYEEEERQRGNFPDRFSGHQFPNYSSELNVNALLLGDSALYLCASSSGTGYAGELFFGEGSRLTVL.

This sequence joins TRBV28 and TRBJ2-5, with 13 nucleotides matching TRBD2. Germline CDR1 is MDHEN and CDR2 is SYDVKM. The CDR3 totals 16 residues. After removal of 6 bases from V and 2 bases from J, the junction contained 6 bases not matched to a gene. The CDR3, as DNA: TGTGCCAGCAGGGGACTAGCGGGGATTGGGCAAGAGACCCAGTACTTC. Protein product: CASRGLAGIGQETQYF.

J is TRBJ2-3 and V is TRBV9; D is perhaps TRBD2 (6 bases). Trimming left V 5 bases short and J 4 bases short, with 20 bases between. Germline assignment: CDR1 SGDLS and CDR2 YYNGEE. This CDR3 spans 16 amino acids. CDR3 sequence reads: CASSSRTGTGADTQYF. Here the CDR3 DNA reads TGTGCCAGCAGTTCTCGGACCGGGACTGGGGCAGATACGCAGTATTTT. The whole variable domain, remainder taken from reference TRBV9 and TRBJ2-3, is DSGVTQTPKHLITATGQRVTLRCSPRSGDLSVYWYQQSLDQGLQFLIQYYNGEERAKGNILERFSAQQFPDLHSELNLSSLELGDSALYFCASSSRTGTGADTQYFGPGTRLTVL.

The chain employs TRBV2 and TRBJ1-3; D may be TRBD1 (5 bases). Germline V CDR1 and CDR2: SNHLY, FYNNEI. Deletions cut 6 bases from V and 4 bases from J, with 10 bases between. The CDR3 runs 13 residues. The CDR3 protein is CASRGLKGNTIYF. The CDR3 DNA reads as TGTGCCAGCAGGGGACTTAAGGGAAACACCATATATTTT. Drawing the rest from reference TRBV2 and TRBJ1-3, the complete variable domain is EPEVTQTPSHQVTQMGQEVILRCVPISNHLYFYWYRQILGQKVEFLVSFYNNEISEKSEIFDDQFSVERPDGSNFTLKIRSTKLEDSAMYFCASRGLKGNTIYFGEGSWLTVV.

The CDR3 is CASSQRTGNYGYTF. The CDR3 coding sequence is TGTGCCAGCAGCCAACGGACAGGGAACTATGGCTACACCTTC. The gene calls are TRBV7-2 and TRBJ1-2; 8 bases map to TRBD1. Germline CDR1 reads SGHTA; CDR2 reads FQGNSA. The CDR3 is 14 amino acids. Losses at the gene ends were 5 bases for V and 2 bases for J; bases not matched to a gene: 4.

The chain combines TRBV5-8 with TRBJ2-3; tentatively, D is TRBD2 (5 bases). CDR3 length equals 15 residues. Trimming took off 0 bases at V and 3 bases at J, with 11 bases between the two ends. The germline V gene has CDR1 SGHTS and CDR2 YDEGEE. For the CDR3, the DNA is TGTGCCAGCAGCTTGGGGGGAAGGGAGACAGATACGCAGTATTTT. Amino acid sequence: CASSLGGRETDTQYF.